This T cell receptor (beta chain) was identified in a study of T cells in Graves' hyperthyroidism and ophthalmopathy. The CDR3 sequence is 19 residues long. Looked up from germline, CDR1 is DFQATT and CDR2 is SNEGSKA (reference sequence). The J segment lost 0 bases and the V segment lost 3 bases, leaving 11 bases of the junction unmatched. Regarding the study as a whole: Stable hyperthyroidism was told apart from ophthalmopathy by a model built on 13 V-J features. The model's output predicted ophthalmopathy at a median of roughly seven months prior to onset.

Amplification yielded TCR beta CDR3 regions, with RNA transcripts as the source. HTBI primers were the set used in a first-round RT-PCR of the TCR CDR3. TCRdb ran MiXCR on the multiplex PCR reads and lists one entry per CDR3 protein. The table records hundreds of thousands of distinct CDR3 sequences, over 11% of them present only once. The diagnostic basis comprised clinical symptoms, serum thyroxine and TRAb, thyroid ultrasound and orbital computed tomography. This blood was taken when hyperthyroidism was first diagnosed, before any ophthalmopathy symptoms existed. This clonotype was found many times. Its antigen is undetermined.

Specimen: blood. The rearrangement links TRBV20-1 to TRBJ1-6; 10 nucleotides agree with TRBD1. The clonotype comes from a young woman with Graves' hyperthyroidism that later progressed to Graves' ophthalmopathy. DNA for the CDR3: TGCAGTGCTAGTGGGGGGGGACAGGGGTCCAGCTCCTATAATTCACCCCTCCACTTT. It specifies CSASGGGQGSSSYNSPLHF.